The present entry profiles one T cell receptor beta chain with its context. Extraction of total RNA produced a minimum of 5 micrograms from each sample. Germline CDR1 is SQVTM and CDR2 is ANQGSEA. CDR3 length: 11 residues. This entry belongs to a study of blood T cells in healthy people across ages. Background on the study: Every two T cells gave about one barcoded beta molecule via template switching.

A J-beta primer mix and a sample-barcoded 5' primer were used in a second PCR of roughly 6 to 11 cycles. With 12 random nucleotides, a template-switch adaptor tagged each individual cDNA molecule. Via MiXCR, TCRdb re-called the 5' RACE reads, giving one row per CDR3 protein. The profile shows roughly 1,000,000 distinct CDR3 sequences, approximately 25% of them singletons. The sample also formed part of further work on T cells of mothers and their children. From that study: Related pairs of mothers and children showed slightly higher, non-significant overlap versus unrelated pairs.

The source of this sequence is a girl aged 2-9 years in good health. The sequencing sample was made of blood. J is TRBJ2-5 and V is TRBV29-1, with D possibly TRBD2 on 5 matching bases. The J call may be faulty, since TRBJ2-1 better matches the DNA end. CDR3 DNA sequence: TGCAGCGTCCCTAGCTCTTATGAGCAGTTCTTC. Translated: CSVPSSYEQFF.